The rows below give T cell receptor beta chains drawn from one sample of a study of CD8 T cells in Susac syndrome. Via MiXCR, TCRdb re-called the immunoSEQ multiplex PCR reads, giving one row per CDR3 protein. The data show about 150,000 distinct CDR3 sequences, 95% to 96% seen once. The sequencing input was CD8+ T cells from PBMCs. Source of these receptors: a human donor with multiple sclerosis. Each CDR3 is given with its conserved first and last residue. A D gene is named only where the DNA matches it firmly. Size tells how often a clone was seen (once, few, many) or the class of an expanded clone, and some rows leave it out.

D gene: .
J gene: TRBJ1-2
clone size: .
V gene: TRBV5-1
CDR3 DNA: TGCGCCAGCAGCTTCGACACGGATGGCTACACCTTC
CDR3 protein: CASSFDTDGYTF

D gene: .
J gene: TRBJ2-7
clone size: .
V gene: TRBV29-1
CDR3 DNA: TGCAGCGTTGAAGGCCCCGGGACCACCCCCTACGAGCAGTACTTC
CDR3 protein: CSVEGPGTTPYEQYF

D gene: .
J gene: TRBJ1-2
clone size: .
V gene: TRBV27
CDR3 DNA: TGTGCCAGCAGTTTTTCTGGGGACTCCTACACCTTC
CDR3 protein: CASSFSGDSYTF

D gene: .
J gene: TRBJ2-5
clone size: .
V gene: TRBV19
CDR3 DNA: TGTGCCAGTAGTATTGGCGCGGGGCCCGAGACCCAGTACTTC
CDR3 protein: CASSIGAGPETQYF

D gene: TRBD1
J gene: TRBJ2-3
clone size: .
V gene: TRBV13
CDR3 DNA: TGTGCCAGCAGCTTAGGGGACAGGGAGACAGATACGCAGTATTTT
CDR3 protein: CASSLGDRETDTQYF

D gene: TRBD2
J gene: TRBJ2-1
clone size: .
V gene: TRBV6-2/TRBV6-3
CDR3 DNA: TGTGCCAGCAACGTGATTGGGCCAGCGGGGGTCAATGAGCAGTTCTTC
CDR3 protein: CASNVIGPAGVNEQFF

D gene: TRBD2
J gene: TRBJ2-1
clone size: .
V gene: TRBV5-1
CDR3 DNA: TGCGCCAGCAGCTTGGGACTAGCCTCCTTTGAGAATGAGCAGTTCTTC
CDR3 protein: CASSLGLASFENEQFF

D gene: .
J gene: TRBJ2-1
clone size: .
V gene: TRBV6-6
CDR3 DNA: TGTGCCAGCTCACCGGGTCCTTCCAATGAGCAGTTCTTC
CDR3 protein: CASSPGPSNEQFF

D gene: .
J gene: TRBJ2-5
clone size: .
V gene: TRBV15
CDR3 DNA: TGTGCCACCAGCAGAGAGGGGGGCAGGGAGACCCAGTACTTC
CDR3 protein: CATSREGGRETQYF

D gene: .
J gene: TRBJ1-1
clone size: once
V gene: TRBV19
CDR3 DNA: TGTGCCAGTAGTGATCAGGGTTTCGCTGAAGCTTTCTTT
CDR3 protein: CASSDQGFAEAFF

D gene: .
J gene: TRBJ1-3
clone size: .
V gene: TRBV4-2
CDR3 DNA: TGTGCCAGCAGCTCATCGCTGGGGGGACCCTCTGGAAACACCATATATTTT
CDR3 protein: CASSSSLGGPSGNTIYF

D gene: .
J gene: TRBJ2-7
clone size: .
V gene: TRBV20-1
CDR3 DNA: TGCAGTGCTCGGGGCACGTACTACGAGCAGTACTTC
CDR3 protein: CSARGTYYEQYF

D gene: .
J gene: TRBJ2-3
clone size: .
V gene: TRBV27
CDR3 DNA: TGTGCCAGCAGTTTTATAGGAAATACGCAGTATTTT
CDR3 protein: CASSFIGNTQYF

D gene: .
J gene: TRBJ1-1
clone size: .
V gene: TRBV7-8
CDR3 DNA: TGTGCCAGCAGCAACGGGCGGGCGGCGAACACTGAAGCTTTCTTT
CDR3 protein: CASSNGRAANTEAFF

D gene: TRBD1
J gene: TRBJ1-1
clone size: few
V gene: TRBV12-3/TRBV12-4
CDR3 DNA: TGTGCCAGCACAGGGGGCACTGAAGCTTTCTTT
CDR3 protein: CASTGGTEAFF

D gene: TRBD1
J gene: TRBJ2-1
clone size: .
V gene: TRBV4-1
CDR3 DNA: TGCGCCAGCAGCCAACCTCAGGGGGCAATGCAGTTCTTC
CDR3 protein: CASSQPQGAMQFF

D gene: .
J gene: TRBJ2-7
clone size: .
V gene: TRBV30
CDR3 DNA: TGTGCCTGGAGTTTGATACAGGGCTACGAGCAGTACTTC
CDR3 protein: CAWSLIQGYEQYF

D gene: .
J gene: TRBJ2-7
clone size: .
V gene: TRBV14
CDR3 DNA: TGTGCCAGCAGCCAAGCCGGGACGGGAGAGCAGTACTTC
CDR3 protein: CASSQAGTGEQYF

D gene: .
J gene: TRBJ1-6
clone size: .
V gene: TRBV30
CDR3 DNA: TGTGCCTGGAGTGGTAATTCACCCCTCCACTTT
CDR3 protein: CAWSGNSPLHF

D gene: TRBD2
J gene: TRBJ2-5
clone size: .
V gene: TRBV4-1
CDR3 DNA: TGCGCCAGCAGCCCCGGACTAGCGGGGGACCGAGAGACCCAGTACTTC
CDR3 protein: CASSPGLAGDRETQYF

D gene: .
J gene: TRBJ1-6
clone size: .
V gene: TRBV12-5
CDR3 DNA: TGTGCTAGTGGTTTGGGGGTATGGAATTCACCCCTCCACTTT
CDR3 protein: CASGLGVWNSPLHF

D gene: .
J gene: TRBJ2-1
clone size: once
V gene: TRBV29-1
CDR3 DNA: TGCAGCGTTGTAGTCGCAGACGAGGTTGAGCAGTTCTTC
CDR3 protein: CSVVVADEVEQFF

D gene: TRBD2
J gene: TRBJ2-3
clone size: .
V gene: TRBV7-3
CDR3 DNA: TGTGCCAGCAGCTCAGGACTGGGGGGGGCAGATACGCAGTATTTT
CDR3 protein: CASSSGLGGADTQYF

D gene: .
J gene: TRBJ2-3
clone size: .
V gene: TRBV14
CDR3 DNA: TGTGCCAGCAGCCGAGCTTTAGGACACCTTAGCACAGATACGCAGTATTTT
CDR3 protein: CASSRALGHLSTDTQYF

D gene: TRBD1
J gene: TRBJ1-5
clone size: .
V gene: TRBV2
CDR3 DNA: TGTGCCAGCAGGGACAGGGATGAGGGTCAGCCCCAGCATTTT
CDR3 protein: CASRDRDEGQPQHF

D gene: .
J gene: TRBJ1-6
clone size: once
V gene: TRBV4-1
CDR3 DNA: TGCGCCAGCAGCCCGGGCCACGACCAGCCCCTCCACTTT
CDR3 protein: CASSPGHDQPLHF

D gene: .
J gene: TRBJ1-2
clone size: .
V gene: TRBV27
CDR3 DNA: TGTGCCAGCAGTACGGGACGGGCATTCTATGGCTACACCTTC
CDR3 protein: CASSTGRAFYGYTF

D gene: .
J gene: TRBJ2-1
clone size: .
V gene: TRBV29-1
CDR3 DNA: TGCAGCGTTCTGCTCTACAATGAGCAGTTCTTC
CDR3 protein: CSVLLYNEQFF

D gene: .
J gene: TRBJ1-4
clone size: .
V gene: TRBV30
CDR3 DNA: TGTGCCTGGAGTATCAGTCAGAGGCCTAATGAAAAACTGTTTTTT
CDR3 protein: CAWSISQRPNEKLFF

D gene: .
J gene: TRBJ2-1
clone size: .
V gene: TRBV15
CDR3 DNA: TGTGCCACCCAACAGGACCTCTCCTACAATGAGCAGTTCTTC
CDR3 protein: CATQQDLSYNEQFF

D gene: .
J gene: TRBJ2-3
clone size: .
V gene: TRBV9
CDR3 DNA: TGTGCCAGCAGCGTAGCCCCGGGCAGGCTAGAAGCAGATACGCAGTATTTT
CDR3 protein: CASSVAPGRLEADTQYF

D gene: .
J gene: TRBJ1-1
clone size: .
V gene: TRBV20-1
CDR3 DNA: TGCAGTGCTAGAGATCCGGGGTCCGGCACTGAAGCTTTCTTT
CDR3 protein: CSARDPGSGTEAFF

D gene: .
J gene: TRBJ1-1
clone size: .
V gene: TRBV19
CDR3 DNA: TGTGCCAGTAGTCCGGGGGCCATCCAGTCAAACACTGAAGCTTTCTTT
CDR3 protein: CASSPGAIQSNTEAFF

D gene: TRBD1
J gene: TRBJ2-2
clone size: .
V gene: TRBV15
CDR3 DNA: TGTGCCACCAGCAGCGAGCTCCAGGGGGCCGGGGAGCTGTTTTTT
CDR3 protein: CATSSELQGAGELFF

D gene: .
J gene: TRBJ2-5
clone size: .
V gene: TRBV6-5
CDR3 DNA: TGTGCCAGCAGTGTCGACAGGAACCAAGAGACCCAGTACTTC
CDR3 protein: CASSVDRNQETQYF

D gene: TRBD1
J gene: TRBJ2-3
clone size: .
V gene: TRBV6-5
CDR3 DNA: TGTGCCAGCAGTTCCCCCGGGACAGGGCTAGATACGCAGTATTTT
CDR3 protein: CASSSPGTGLDTQYF

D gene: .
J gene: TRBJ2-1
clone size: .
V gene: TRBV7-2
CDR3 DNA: TGTGCCAGCAGCTTCCTAGCAGAAGGCAATGAGCAGTTCTTC
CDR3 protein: CASSFLAEGNEQFF